A selection of T cell receptor beta chains follows, all from one sample in a study of CD8+CD57+ T cells in acquired aplastic anemia. TCRdb recomputed calls from the reads with MiXCR, one row per CDR3 protein. Of approximately 220,000 distinct CDR3 sequences listed, around 50% are singletons. Sequencing input: sorted CD4+, CD8+, or CD8+CD57+ T cells (not recorded which) from PBMCs. Source of these receptors: a human donor with aplastic anemia. CDR3s include the opening cysteine and the closing phenylalanine or tryptophan. The order of the fields is clone size, J gene, D gene, V gene, CDR3 protein, CDR3 DNA. The D gene is left open where the match is weak. Expanded clones are given a class, and other clones once, few, many or no size at all.

>NA|TRBJ2-1|NA|TRBV24-1
CATSAQFDEQFF
TGTGCCACCAGTGCCCAGTTCGATGAGCAGTTCTTC
>many|TRBJ1-4|NA|TRBV5-5
CASSSTPGDNEKLFF
TGTGCCAGCAGCTCAACTCCAGGGGACAATGAAAAACTGTTTTTT
>NA|TRBJ2-7|TRBD2|TRBV10-3
CAISESTLAGPDEQYF
TGTGCCATCAGTGAGTCGACATTAGCGGGTCCCGACGAGCAGTACTTC
>few|TRBJ1-1|TRBD1|TRBV2
CASSHDRGMNTEAFF
TGTGCCAGCAGTCATGACAGGGGGATGAACACTGAAGCTTTCTTT
>NA|TRBJ1-5|NA|TRBV7-2
CASSLARDQPQHF
TGTGCCAGCAGCTTAGCGCGAGATCAGCCCCAGCATTTT
>many|TRBJ1-4|TRBD1|TRBV7-9
CASNRQGTNEKLFF
TGTGCCAGCAACCGACAGGGGACTAATGAAAAACTGTTTTTT
>many|TRBJ2-5|NA|TRBV5-5
CASSPLAETQYF
TGTGCCAGCAGCCCCCTTGCGGAGACCCAGTACTTC
>many|TRBJ2-3|NA|TRBV12-3/TRBV12-4
CASSPFYTDTQYF
TGTGCCAGCAGCCCCTTCTACACAGATACGCAGTATTTT
>many|TRBJ2-1|TRBD1|TRBV11-3
CASSPHRDRGYNEQFF
TGTGCCAGCAGCCCTCACCGGGACAGGGGCTACAATGAGCAGTTCTTC
>many|TRBJ2-7|NA|TRBV29-1
CSVESNSYEQYF
TGCAGCGTTGAATCCAACTCCTACGAGCAGTACTTC
>NA|TRBJ1-1|NA|TRBV2
CASTTAMNTEAFF
TGTGCCAGCACCACGGCCATGAACACTGAAGCTTTCTTT
>many|TRBJ1-2|NA|TRBV5-4
CASSWPREEGGYTF
TGTGCCAGCAGCTGGCCCCGGGAGGAGGGTGGCTACACCTTC
>many|TRBJ1-5|NA|TRBV12-3/TRBV12-4
CASRPQEQPQHF
TGTGCCAGCAGACCACAGGAGCAGCCCCAGCATTTT
>few|TRBJ2-3|TRBD2|TRBV11-3
CASSSRTSGGIYNEQYF
TGTGCCAGCAGCTCCCGGACTAGCGGGGGGATCTACAATGAGCAGTATTTT
>NA|TRBJ2-2|TRBD2|TRBV2
CASKTSGGAELGTGELFF
TGTGCCAGCAAAACTAGCGGGGGGGCCGAGCTCGGCACCGGGGAGCTGTTTTTT
>few|TRBJ1-1|TRBD1|TRBV20-1
CSAWTGNTEAFF
TGCAGTGCTTGGACAGGGAACACTGAAGCTTTCTTT
>many|TRBJ1-2|NA|TRBV28
CASRRQYTGYTF
TGTGCCAGCAGACGACAGTATACTGGCTACACCTTC
>once|TRBJ2-7|NA|TRBV5-1
CASSPIPYSLTTYEQYF
TGCGCCAGCAGCCCCATCCCCTATAGCCTCACCACCTACGAGCAGTACTTC
>many|TRBJ2-6|NA|TRBV6-4
CASSDQTVPGANVLTF
TGTGCCAGCAGTGACCAGACAGTCCCTGGGGCCAACGTCCTGACTTTC
>NA|TRBJ1-1|NA|TRBV11-2
CASSFNPAMNTEALF
TGTGCCAGCAGCTTTAACCCAGCGATGAACACTGAAGCTCTCTTT
>NA|TRBJ1-5|TRBD1|TRBV15
CATSWTGSNQPQHF
TGTGCCACCAGCTGGACAGGGAGCAATCAGCCCCAGCATTTT
>once|TRBJ1-2|NA|TRBV29-1
CSVEVQGDYGYTF
TGCAGCGTGGAGGTTCAGGGTGACTATGGCTACACCTTC
>many|TRBJ1-1|NA|TRBV2
CASQREEGTEAFF
TGTGCCAGCCAACGCGAGGAGGGCACTGAAGCTTTCTTT
>NA|TRBJ2-5|NA|TRBV9
CASSDGGGGETQYF
TGTGCCAGCAGCGACGGGGGAGGGGGCGAGACCCAGTACTTC
>NA|TRBJ1-5|NA|TRBV19
CASRTGPDQPQHF
TGTGCCAGTAGGACGGGTCCAGATCAGCCCCAGCATTTT
>many|TRBJ2-5|TRBD1|TRBV12-3/TRBV12-4
CASSWVGRGTQETQYF
TGTGCCAGCAGTTGGGTGGGCAGGGGGACCCAAGAGACCCAGTACTTC
>NA|TRBJ1-2|NA|TRBV6-5
CASSISQDYGYTF
TGTGCCAGCAGTATTAGCCAGGACTATGGCTACACCTTC
>NA|TRBJ2-6|TRBD2|TRBV6-6
CASRFGTSGFQAGANVLTF
TGTGCCAGCAGATTCGGGACTAGCGGGTTTCAGGCTGGGGCCAACGTCCTGACTTTC
>NA|TRBJ2-2|NA|TRBV12-3/TRBV12-4
CASSPMPGGGTGELLF
TGTGCCAGCAGTCCTATGCCGGGGGGCGGCACCGGGGAGCTGCTTTTT
>few|TRBJ1-3|NA|TRBV10-3
CAVQGLGNTIYF
TGTGCCGTCCAAGGGTTGGGAAACACCATATATTTT
>many|TRBJ2-2|NA|TRBV12-3/TRBV12-4
CASSRDTNTGELFF
TGTGCCAGCTCCCGGGACACGAACACCGGGGAGCTGTTTTTT
>many|TRBJ2-3|NA|TRBV20-1
CSARRGITDTQYF
TGCAGTGCCCGAAGGGGTATCACAGATACGCAGTATTTT
>many|TRBJ2-5|TRBD2|TRBV5-8
CASSSLAGRETQYF
TGTGCCAGCAGCTCCTTAGCGGGGAGGGAGACCCAGTACTTC
>many|TRBJ1-5|NA|TRBV5-8
CASSLDGRNNQPQHF
TGTGCCAGCAGCTTGGATGGAAGGAACAATCAGCCCCAGCATTTT
>few|TRBJ1-2|NA|TRBV5-6
CASSLGVLSGKANYGYTF
TGTGCCAGCAGCTTGGGCGTTTTATCGGGGAAAGCTAACTATGGCTACACCTTT
>many|TRBJ1-4|NA|TRBV5-1
CASSSGFDEKLFF
TGCGCCAGCAGCTCCGGGTTCGATGAAAAACTGTTTTTT
>NA|TRBJ1-5|TRBD1|TRBV15
CATSRDLGTGNQPQHF
TGTGCCACCAGCAGAGACCTCGGGACAGGTAATCAGCCCCAGCATTTT
>NA|TRBJ1-1|NA|TRBV7-9
CASSLVGGGARNTEAFF
TGTGCCAGCAGCTTGGTAGGCGGTGGGGCGAGGAACACTGAAGCTTTCTTT